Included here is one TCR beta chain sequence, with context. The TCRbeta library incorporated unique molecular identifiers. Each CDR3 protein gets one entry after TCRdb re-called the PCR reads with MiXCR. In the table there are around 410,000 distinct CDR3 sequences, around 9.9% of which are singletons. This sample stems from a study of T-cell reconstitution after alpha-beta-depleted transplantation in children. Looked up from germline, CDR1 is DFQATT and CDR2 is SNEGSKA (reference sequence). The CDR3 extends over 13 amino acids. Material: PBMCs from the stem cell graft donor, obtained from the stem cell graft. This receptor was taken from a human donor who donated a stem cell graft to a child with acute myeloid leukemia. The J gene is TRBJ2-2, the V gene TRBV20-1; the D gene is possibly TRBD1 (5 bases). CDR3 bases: TGCGGGTTACAGGCCAATGGGGCCGGGGAGCTGTTTTTT. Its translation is CGLQANGAGELFF.